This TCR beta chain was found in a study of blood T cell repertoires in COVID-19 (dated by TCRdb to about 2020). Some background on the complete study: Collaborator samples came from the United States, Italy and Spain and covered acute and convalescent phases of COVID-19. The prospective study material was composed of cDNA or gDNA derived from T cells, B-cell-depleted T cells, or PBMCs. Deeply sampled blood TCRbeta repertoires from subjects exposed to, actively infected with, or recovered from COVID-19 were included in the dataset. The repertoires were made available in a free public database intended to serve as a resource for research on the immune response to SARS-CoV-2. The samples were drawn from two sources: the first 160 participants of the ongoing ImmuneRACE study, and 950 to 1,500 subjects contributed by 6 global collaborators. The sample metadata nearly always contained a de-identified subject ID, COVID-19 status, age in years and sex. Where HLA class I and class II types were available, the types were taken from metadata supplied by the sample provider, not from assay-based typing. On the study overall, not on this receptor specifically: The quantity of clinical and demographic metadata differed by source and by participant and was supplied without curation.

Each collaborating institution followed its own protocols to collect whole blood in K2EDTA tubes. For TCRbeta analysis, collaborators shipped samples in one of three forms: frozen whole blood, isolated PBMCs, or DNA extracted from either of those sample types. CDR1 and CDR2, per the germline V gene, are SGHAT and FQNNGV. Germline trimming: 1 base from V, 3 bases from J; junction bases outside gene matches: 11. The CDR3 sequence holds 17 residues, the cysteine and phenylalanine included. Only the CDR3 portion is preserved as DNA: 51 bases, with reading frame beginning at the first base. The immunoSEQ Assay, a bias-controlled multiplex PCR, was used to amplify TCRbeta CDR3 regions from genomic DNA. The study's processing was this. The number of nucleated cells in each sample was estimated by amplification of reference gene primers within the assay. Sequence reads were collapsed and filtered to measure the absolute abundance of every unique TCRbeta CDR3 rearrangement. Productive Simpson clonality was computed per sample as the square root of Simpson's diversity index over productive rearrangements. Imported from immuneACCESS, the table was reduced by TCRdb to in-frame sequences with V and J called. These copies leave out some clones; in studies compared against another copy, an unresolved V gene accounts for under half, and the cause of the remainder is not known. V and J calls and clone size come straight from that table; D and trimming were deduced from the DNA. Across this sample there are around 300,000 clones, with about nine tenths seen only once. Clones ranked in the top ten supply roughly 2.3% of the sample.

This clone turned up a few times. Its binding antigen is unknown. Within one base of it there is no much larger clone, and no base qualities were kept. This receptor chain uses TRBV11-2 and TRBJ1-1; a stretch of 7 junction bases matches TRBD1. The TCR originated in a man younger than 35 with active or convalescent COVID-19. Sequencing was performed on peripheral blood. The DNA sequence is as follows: TGTGCCAGCAGCTTAGGCTACAGGGGACTCAGGGACACTGAAGCTTTCTTT. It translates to CASSLGYRGLRDTEAFF.